What follows are 6 T cell receptor beta chains derived from one specimen sequenced in a study of blood T cell repertoires in COVID-19. Method: immunoSEQ multiplex PCR; TCRdb's copy keeps in-frame clones and lacks some. The repertoire consists of 200,000 to 250,000 clones, with 84% occurring once and the leading ten covering 6.8%. Sequenced sample: PBMCs or T cells enriched from blood (not recorded which). The receptors come from a woman between 40 and 55 years old who had recovered from COVID-19.

CDR3 amino acids: CASSRTGGARYEQYF. Here the CDR3 DNA reads TGTGCCAGCAGTCGAACAGGGGGCGCCCGGTACGAGCAGTACTTC. V and J are TRBV28 and TRBJ2-7; 9 nucleotides line up with TRBD1. Germline CDR1 reads MDHEN; CDR2 reads SYDVKM. The CDR3 runs to 15 residues. The ends lost 5 bases at V and 4 bases at J; junction bases unmatched: 9.

CDR3 sequence reads: CASSARQGAFHEQYF. CDR3 in DNA: TGTGCCAGCAGCGCCCGACAGGGGGCCTTCCACGAGCAGTACTTC. V gene TRBV14 combines with J gene TRBJ2-7; 10 bases align to TRBD1. V lost 5 bases to trimming and J lost 5 bases; unmatched junction nucleotides: 9. CDR1 and CDR2 (germline): SGHDN, FVKESK. The CDR3 is 15 residues long. The entire variable domain, with the rest obtained from reference TRBV14 and TRBJ2-7, is as follows: EAGVTQFPSHSVIEKGQTVTLRCDPISGHDNLYWYRRVMGKEIKFLLHFVKESKQDESGMPNNRFLAERTGGTYSTLKVQPAELEDSGVYFCASSARQGAFHEQYFGPGTRLTVT.

This chain links TRBV29-1 with TRBJ2-7; tentative D call: TRBD2 (7 bases). V gave up 2 bases and J gave up 0 bases, with 20 bases separating them. The length of the CDR3 is 17 residues. Germline V gives CDR1 SQVTM, CDR2 ANQGSEA. In DNA, the CDR3 is TGCAGCGTTGAAACCCCCGGGGGGCGGGGGATCTCCTACGAGCAGTACTTC. It yields the protein CSVETPGGRGISYEQYF.

The CDR3 DNA is TGTGCCTGGAGTGTTGGGACAGCGAGTGAAGCTTTCTTT. This sequence encodes CAWSVGTASEAFF. The chain joins TRBV30 to TRBJ1-1; 7 bases line up with TRBD1. The junction had 5 bases not matched to a gene; V was cut back by 0 bases and J by 7 bases. The CDR3 spans 13 residues. From germline, CDR1 is GTSNPN and CDR2 SVGIG (reference sequence). Together with reference TRBV30 and TRBJ1-1, the CDR3 gives the full variable domain: SQTIHQWPATLVQPVGSPLSLECTVEGTSNPNLYWYRQAAGRGLQLLFYSVGIGQISSEVPQNLSASRPQDRQFILSSKKLLLSDSGFYLCAWSVGTASEAFFGQGTRLTVV.

The CDR3 DNA sequence: TGTGCCAGCAACTTCGGAGGGGGGGAGGGCACAGATACGCAGTATTTT. Its translation: CASNFGGGEGTDTQYF. V gene TRBV5-8 combines with J gene TRBJ2-3, with a weak D call TRBD2 (7 bases). Germline lookup yields CDR1 SGHTS and CDR2 YDEGEE. There are 16 residues in the CDR3. V shed 6 bases and J shed 1 base, with 18 bases lying between them.

The chain carries TRBV19 and TRBJ1-4; no firm D call. CDR1 is LNHDA, CDR2 SQIVND, per germline (reference sequence). The CDR3 extends over 15 amino acids. V was shortened by 5 bases and J by 0 bases, with 10 bases between the two germline ends. The CDR3 is CASSPMSATNEKLFF. The CDR3 DNA reads as TGTGCCAGTAGTCCGATGTCGGCAACTAATGAAAAACTGTTTTTT.